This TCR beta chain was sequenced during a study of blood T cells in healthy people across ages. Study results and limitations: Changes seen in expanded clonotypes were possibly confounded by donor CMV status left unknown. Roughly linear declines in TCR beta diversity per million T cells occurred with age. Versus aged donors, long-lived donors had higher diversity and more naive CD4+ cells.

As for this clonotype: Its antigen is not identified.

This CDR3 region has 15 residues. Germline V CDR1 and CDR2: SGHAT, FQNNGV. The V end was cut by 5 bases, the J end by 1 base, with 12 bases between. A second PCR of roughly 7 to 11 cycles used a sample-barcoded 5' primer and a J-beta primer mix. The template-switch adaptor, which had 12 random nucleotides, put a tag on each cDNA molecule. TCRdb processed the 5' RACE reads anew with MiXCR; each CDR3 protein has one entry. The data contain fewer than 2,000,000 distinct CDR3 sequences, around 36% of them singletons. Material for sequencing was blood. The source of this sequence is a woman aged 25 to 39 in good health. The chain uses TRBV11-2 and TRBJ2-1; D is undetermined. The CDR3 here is CASSPGQVSYNEQFF. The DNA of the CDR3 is TGTGCCAGCAGCCCCGGGCAGGTATCCTACAATGAGCAGTTCTTC.